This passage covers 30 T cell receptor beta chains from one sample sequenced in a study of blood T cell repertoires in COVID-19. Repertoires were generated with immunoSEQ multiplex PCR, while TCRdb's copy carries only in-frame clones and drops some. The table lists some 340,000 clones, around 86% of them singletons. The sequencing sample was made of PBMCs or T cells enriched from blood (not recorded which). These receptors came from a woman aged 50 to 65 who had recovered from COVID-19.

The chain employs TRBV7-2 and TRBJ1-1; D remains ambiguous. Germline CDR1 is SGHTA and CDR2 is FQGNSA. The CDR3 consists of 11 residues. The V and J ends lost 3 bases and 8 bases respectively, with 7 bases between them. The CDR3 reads CASSFIGEAFF. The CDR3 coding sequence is TGTGCCAGCAGCTTTATCGGGGAAGCTTTCTTT.

The CDR3 DNA reads TGTGCCAGCAGCAATTTAGCCGGCTCTGGCTACACCTTC. Protein product: CASSNLAGSGYTF. The chain has TRBV21-1 and TRBJ1-2. TRBV21-1 counts as a pseudogene. The length of the CDR3 is 13 residues.

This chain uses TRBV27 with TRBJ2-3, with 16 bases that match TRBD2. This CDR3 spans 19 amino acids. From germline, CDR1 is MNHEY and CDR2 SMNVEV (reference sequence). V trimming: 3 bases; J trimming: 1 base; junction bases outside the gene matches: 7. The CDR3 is CASSFTGTSGGAGTDTQYF. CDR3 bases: TGTGCCAGCAGTTTCACCGGGACTAGCGGGGGGGCTGGCACAGATACGCAGTATTTT.

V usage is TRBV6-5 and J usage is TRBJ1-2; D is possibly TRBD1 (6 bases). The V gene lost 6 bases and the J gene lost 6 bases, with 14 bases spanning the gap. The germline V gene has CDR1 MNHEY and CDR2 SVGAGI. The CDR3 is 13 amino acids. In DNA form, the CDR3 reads TGTGCCAGCAGAGGGACAAGCCGACATGGCTACACCTTC. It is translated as CASRGTSRHGYTF.

The CDR3 DNA sequence: TGTGCCAGCAGCCCCCTGGATTACTATAGCACAGATACGCAGTATTTT. It codes for CASSPLDYYSTDTQYF. The chain joins TRBV5-6 to TRBJ2-3; D gene uncertain. The CDR3 spans 16 residues. Germline values: CDR1 SGHDT, CDR2 YYEEEE. Trimming took 4 bases from V and 0 from J, leaving 15 bases between them.

CDR3 sequence: CASSFLGGEKLFF. DNA of the CDR3: TGTGCCAGCAGCTTCCTAGGGGGTGAAAAACTGTTTTTT. This chain links TRBV11-2 with TRBJ1-4; the D gene is possibly TRBD1 (6 bases). V lost 3 bases, J lost 7 bases, and 9 bases lay in between. The CDR3 is 13 residues long. Germline CDR1 and CDR2: SGHAT and FQNNGV.

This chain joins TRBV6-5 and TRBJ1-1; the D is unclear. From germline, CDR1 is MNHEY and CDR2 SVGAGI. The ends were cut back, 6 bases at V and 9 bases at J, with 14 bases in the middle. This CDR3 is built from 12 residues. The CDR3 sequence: CASRPGRGKAFF. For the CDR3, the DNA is TGTGCCAGCAGACCCGGCCGGGGAAAAGCTTTCTTT.

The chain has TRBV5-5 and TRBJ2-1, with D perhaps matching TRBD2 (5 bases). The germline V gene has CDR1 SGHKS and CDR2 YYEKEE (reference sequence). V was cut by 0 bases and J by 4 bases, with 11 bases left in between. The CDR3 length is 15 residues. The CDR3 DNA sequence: TGTGCCAGCAGCTTGGTCCCGGCGGGTTACAATGAGCAGTTCTTC. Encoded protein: CASSLVPAGYNEQFF.

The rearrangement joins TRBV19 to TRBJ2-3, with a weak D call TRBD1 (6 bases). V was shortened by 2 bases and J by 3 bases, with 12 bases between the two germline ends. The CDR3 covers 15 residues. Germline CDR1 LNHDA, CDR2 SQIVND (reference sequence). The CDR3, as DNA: TGTGCCAGTAGTATACAGGGGAGAAGGACAGATACGCAGTATTTT. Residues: CASSIQGRRTDTQYF.

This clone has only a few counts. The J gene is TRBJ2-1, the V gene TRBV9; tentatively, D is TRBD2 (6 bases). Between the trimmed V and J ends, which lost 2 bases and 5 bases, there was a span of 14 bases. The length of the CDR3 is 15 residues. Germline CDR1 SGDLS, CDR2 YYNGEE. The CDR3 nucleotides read TGTGCCAGCAGCGTGGGACGGCGGGGAGACAATGAGCAGTTCTTC. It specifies CASSVGRRGDNEQFF.

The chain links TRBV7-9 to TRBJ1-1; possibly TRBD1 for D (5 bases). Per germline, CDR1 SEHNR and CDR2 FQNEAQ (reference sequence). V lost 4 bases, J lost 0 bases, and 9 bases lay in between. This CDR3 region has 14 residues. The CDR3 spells CASSSAGLNTEAFF. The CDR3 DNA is TGTGCCAGCAGCTCTGCAGGGCTGAACACTGAAGCTTTCTTT.

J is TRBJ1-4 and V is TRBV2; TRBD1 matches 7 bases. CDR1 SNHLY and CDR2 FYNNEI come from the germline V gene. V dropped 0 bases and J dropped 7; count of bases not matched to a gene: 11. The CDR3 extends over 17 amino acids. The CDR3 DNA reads TGTGCCAGCAGTGAAGCGCGTGACAGGGTCGTAGGTGAAAAACTGTTTTTT. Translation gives CASSEARDRVVGEKLFF.

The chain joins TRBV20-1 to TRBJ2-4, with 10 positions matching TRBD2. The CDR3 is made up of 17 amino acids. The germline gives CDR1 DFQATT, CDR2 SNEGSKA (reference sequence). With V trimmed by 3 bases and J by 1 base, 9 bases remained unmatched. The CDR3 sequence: CSASLASGGLAKNIQYF. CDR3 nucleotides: TGCAGTGCTAGTCTCGCTAGCGGGGGATTGGCCAAAAACATTCAGTACTTC.

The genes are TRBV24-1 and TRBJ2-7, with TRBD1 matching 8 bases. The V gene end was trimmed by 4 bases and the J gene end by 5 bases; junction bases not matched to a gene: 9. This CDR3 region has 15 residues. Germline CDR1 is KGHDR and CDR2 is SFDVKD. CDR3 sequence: CATSDTGTGIHEQYF. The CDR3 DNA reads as TGTGCCACCAGTGACACCGGGACAGGTATCCACGAGCAGTACTTC.

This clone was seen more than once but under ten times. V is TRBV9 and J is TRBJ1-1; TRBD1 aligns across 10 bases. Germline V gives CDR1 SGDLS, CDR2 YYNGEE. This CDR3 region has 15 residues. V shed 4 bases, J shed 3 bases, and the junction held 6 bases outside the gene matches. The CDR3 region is CASSPHGTGDTEAFF. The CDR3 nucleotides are TGTGCCAGCAGCCCCCACGGGACAGGGGACACTGAAGCTTTCTTT.

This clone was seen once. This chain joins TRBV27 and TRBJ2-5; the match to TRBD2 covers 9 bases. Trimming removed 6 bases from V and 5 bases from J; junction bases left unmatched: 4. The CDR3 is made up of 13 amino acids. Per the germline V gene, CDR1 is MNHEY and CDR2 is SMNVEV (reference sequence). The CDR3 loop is CASRPSGGETQYF. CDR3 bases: TGTGCCAGCAGACCCAGCGGGGGGGAGACCCAGTACTTC.

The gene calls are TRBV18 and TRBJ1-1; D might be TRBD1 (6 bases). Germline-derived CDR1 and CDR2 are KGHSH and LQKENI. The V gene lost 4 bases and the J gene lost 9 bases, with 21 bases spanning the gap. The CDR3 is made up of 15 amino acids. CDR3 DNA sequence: TGTGCCAGCTCACTCACTCCCCCCCCCGGGGGGCAAGCTTTCTTT. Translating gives CASSLTPPPGGQAFF.

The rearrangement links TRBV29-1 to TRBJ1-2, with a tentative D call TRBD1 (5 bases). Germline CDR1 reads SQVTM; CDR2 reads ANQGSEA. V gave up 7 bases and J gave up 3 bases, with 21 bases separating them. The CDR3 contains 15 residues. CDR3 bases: TGCAGCGCGGGGGTATCAGGGATAGGGGACTATGGCTACACCTTC. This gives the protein CSAGVSGIGDYGYTF.

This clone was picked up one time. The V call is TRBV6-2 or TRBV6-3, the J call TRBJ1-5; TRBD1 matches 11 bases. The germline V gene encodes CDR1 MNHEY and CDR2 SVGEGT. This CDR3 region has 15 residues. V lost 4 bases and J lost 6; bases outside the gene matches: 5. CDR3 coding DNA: TGTGCCAGCAGTTCTGGACAGGGGGCGGGTCAGCCCCAGCATTTT. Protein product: CASSSGQGAGQPQHF.

CDR3 in amino acids: CAKRRRQGFPFKDGYTF. The CDR3 bases are TGTGCCAAAAGACGGCGACAGGGATTCCCATTTAAAGATGGCTACACCTTC. The J gene is TRBJ1-2, the V gene TRBV5-3, with 7 bases aligning to TRBD1. TRBV5-3 is an open reading frame, and its role is uncertain. The CDR3 totals 17 residues. With V trimmed by 9 bases and J by 6 bases, 23 bases remained unmatched.

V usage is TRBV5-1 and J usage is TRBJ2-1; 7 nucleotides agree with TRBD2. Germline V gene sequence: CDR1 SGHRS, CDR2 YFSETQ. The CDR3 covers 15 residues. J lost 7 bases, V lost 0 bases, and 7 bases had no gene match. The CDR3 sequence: CASSLVGGRLNEQFF. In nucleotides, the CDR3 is TGCGCCAGCAGCTTGGTTGGCGGGAGATTGAATGAGCAGTTCTTC.

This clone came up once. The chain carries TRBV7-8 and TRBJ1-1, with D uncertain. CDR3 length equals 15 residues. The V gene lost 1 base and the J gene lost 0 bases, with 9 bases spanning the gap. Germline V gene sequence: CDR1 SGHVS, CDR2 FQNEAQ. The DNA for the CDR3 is TGTGCCAGCAGCTTAGATCGGGTTGTGAACACTGAAGCTTTCTTT. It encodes CASSLDRVVNTEAFF.

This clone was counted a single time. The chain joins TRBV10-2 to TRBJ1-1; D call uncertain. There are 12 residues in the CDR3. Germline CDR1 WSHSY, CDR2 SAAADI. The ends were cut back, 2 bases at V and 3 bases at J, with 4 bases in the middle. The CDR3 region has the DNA TGCGCCAGCAGTGAGCAGGACACTGAAGCTTTCTTT. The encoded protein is CASSEQDTEAFF.

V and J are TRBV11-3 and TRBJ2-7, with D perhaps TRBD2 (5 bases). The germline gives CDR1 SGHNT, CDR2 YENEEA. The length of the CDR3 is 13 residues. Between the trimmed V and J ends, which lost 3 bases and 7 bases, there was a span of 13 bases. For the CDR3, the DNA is TGTGCCAGCAGCTTCGGATTCCCGGGGGAGCAGTACTTC. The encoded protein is CASSFGFPGEQYF. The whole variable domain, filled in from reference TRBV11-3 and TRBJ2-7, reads EAGVVQSPRYKIIEKKQPVAFWCNPISGHNTLYWYLQNLGQGPELLIRYENEEAVDDSQLPKDRFSAERLKGVDSTLKIQPAELGDSAVYLCASSFGFPGEQYFGPGTRLTVT.

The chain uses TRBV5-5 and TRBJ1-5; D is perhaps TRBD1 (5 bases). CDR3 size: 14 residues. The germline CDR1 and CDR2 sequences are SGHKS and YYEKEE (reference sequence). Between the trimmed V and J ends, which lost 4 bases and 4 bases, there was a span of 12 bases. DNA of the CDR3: TGTGCCAGCAGCGCTACGGGGGGTAATCAGCCCCAGCATTTT. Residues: CASSATGGNQPQHF.

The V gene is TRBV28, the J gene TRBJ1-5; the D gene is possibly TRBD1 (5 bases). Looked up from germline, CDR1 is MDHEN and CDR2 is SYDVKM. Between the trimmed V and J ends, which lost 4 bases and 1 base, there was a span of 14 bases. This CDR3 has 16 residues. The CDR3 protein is CASSSASGGSNQPQHF. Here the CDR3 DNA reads TGTGCCAGCAGTTCTGCCTCCGGGGGGAGCAATCAGCCCCAGCATTTT.

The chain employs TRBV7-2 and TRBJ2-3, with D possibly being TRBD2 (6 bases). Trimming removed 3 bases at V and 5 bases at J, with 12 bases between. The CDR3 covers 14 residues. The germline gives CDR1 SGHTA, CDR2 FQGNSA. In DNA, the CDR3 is TGTGCCAGCAGCTTTTCGGGGCGGGGAGATACGCAGTATTTT. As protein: CASSFSGRGDTQYF.

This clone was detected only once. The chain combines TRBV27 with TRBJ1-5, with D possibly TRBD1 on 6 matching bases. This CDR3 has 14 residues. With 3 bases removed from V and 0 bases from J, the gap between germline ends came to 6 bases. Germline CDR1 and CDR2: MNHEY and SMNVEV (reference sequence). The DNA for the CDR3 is TGTGCCAGCAGTTTCAGGGGTAGCAATCAGCCCCAGCATTTT. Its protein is CASSFRGSNQPQHF.

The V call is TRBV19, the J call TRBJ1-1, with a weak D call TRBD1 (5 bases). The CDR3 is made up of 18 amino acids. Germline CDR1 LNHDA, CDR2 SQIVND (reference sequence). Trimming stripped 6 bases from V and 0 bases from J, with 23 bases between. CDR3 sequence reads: CASRINTHGGSMNTEAFF. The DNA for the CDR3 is TGTGCCAGTAGGATAAATACCCACGGGGGGTCTATGAACACTGAAGCTTTCTTT.

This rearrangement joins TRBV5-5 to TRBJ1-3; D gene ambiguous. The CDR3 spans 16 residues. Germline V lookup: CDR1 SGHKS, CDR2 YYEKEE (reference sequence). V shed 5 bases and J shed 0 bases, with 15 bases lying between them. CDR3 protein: CASSLLAQHSGNTIYF. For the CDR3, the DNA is TGTGCCAGCAGTTTATTAGCCCAGCACTCTGGAAACACCATATATTTT.